This T cell receptor (beta chain) was observed in a study of T cell repertoires in cytomegalovirus infection. Study-level information: Matching HLA type and CMV infection were both indicated by public TCR beta signatures.

TCRdb independently ran MiXCR on the reads; one entry per CDR3 protein. The sample consists of 250,000 or so distinct CDR3 sequences, approximately 9.2% of them appearing once. This clonotype was recorded many times. V was clipped by 6 bases and J by 8 bases; unmatched bases: 2. This CDR3 contains 11 residues. The sequenced material came from PBMCs. The chain is built from TRBV12-3 or TRBV12-4 and TRBJ1-2; TRBD1 aligns across 8 bases. This TCR was recovered from a human donor in good health (CMV status not recorded). Some clones in this sample may be carry-over from other donors' samples. In DNA form, the CDR3 reads TGTGCCAGCAGGGACAGGGTCGGCTACACCTTC. Translated, it gives CASRDRVGYTF.